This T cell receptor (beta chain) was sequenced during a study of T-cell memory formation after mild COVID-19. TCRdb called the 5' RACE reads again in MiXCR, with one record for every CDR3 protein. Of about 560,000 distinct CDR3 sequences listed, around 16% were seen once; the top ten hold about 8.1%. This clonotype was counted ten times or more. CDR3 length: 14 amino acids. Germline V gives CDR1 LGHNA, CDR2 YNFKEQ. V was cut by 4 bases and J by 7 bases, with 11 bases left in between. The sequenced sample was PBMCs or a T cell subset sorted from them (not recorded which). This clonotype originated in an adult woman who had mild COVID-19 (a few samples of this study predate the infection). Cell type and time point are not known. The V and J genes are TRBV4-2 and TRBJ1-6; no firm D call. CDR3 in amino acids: CASSPSGPNSPLHF. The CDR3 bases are TGTGCCAGCAGCCCATCCGGGCCGAATTCACCCCTCCACTTT.